The 27 T cell receptor beta chains reported below all come from one sample, sequenced in a study of blood T cells in healthy people across ages. A second PCR, run for about 7 to 11 cycles, used a sample-barcoded 5' primer plus a J-beta primer mix. TCRdb reanalysed the 5' RACE reads using MiXCR and keeps one entry per CDR3 protein. The table lists hundreds of thousands of distinct CDR3 sequences, around 46% of them singletons. The specimen sequenced was blood. These receptors all stem from an older woman in good health.

This chain joins TRBV9 and TRBJ2-1, with a possible D match to TRBD2 (5 bases). V dropped 0 bases and J dropped 0 bases, with 13 bases sitting between them. CDR1 and CDR2 from the germline V gene are SGDLS and YYNGEE. CDR3 length: 17 residues. This CDR3 is CASSVVPGTSSYNEQFF. CDR3 nucleotide sequence: TGTGCCAGCAGCGTAGTCCCGGGAACCTCCTCCTACAATGAGCAGTTCTTC.

The J gene is TRBJ2-3, the V gene TRBV29-1; D is uncertain. Germline V gene sequence: CDR1 SQVTM, CDR2 ANQGSEA. This CDR3 has 13 residues. V was clipped by 4 bases and J by 1 base, with 9 bases between them. CDR3 sequence: CSVVSARTDTQYF. In DNA form, the CDR3 reads TGCAGCGTTGTCTCCGCCCGCACAGATACGCAGTATTTT.

The gene calls are TRBV21-1 and TRBJ2-1; TRBD1, the table's D call, was not compared with the DNA. TRBV21-1 is a pseudogene locus. This CDR3 comprises 16 residues. This chain's CDR3 is CASSNRDRALGNEQFF. CDR3 in DNA: TGTGCCAGCAGCAATCGGGACAGGGCTTTGGGGAATGAGCAGTTCTTC.

J is TRBJ2-5 and V is TRBV4-2, with TRBD2 identical over 9 bases. The CDR3 runs to 14 residues. Germline CDR1 is LGHNA and CDR2 is YNFKEQ. The ends lost 11 bases at V and 11 bases at J; junction bases unmatched: 18. The DNA of the CDR3 is TGTGCCGGCACTCAGAGTAGCGGGAGAGGTGAGCAGTACTTC. Translated, it gives CAGTQSSGRGEQYF.

This clonotype has a single count. The chain uses TRBV25-1 and TRBJ1-4, with a weak D call TRBD1 (6 bases). V lost 4 bases, J lost 6 bases, and 15 bases lay in between. Per the germline V gene, CDR1 is MGHDK and CDR2 is SYGVNS. This CDR3 has 15 residues. Here the CDR3 DNA reads TGTGCCAGCAGTGCGGCCGGGACAACCTATGAAAAACTGTTTTTT. Translating it yields CASSAAGTTYEKLFF. The complete variable domain, with remaining parts taken from reference TRBV25-1 and TRBJ1-4, reads EADIYQTPRYLVIGTGKKITLECSQTMGHDKMYWYQQDPGMELHLIHYSYGVNSTEKGDLSSESTVSRIRTEHFPLTLESARPSHTSQYLCASSAAGTTYEKLFFGSGTQLSVL.

There are many counts of this clonotype. The chain couples TRBV5-1 to TRBJ1-5; D not certain. Trimming stripped 0 bases from V and 6 bases from J, with 7 bases between. The CDR3 has 13 amino acids. Germline CDR1 and CDR2: SGHRS and YFSETQ. DNA of the CDR3: TGCGCCAGCAGCTTGGCCGCGGGTCAGCCCCAGCATTTT. Encoded protein: CASSLAAGQPQHF.

This clonotype occurred many times. The J gene is TRBJ2-5, the V gene TRBV9; TRBD1 matches 9 bases. The CDR3 contains 14 residues. Trimming removed 3 bases from V and 5 bases from J; junction bases left unmatched: 5. From germline, CDR1 is SGDLS and CDR2 YYNGEE. CDR3 sequence reads: CASSADRGAETQYF. The CDR3 nucleotides read TGTGCCAGCAGCGCCGACAGGGGGGCGGAGACCCAGTACTTC.

The rearrangement joins TRBV5-5 to TRBJ2-7; D gene unclear. The DNA end is more similar to TRBJ2-5, so the J call may be wrong. The CDR3 totals 14 residues. CDR1 and CDR2 (germline): SGHKS, YYEKEE (reference sequence). The DNA of the CDR3 is TGTGCCAGCAGCTTGGGCGGACCTAGGAAGACCCAGTACTTC. It specifies CASSLGGPRKTQYF.

This clonotype was counted only a few times. The chain employs TRBV12-3 or TRBV12-4 and TRBJ2-3; D possibly uses TRBD1 or TRBD2 (6 bases each). CDR3 length: 16 amino acids. Trimming took 7 bases from V and 0 from J, leaving 17 bases between them. The CDR3 loop reads CASTRPGAESTDTQYF. CDR3 in DNA: TGTGCCAGCACTCGGCCGGGGGCAGAGAGCACAGATACGCAGTATTTT.

The gene calls are TRBV6-5 and TRBJ2-7; D assignment may be TRBD1 or TRBD2 (5 bases each). The end of the DNA fits TRBJ2-5 better, so the J call may be wrong. Looked up from germline, CDR1 is MNHEY and CDR2 is SVGAGI. The CDR3 is made up of 16 amino acids. CDR3 loop: CASSYSKGPNLETQYF. As DNA, the CDR3 is TGTGCCAGCAGTTACTCAAAGGGACCCAACCTGGAGACCCAGTACTTC.

This rearrangement joins TRBV5-5 to TRBJ2-7; maybe TRBD2 (5 bases). The CDR3 runs 14 residues. Between the trimmed V and J ends, which lost 7 bases and 2 bases, there was a span of 16 bases. The germline gives CDR1 SGHKS, CDR2 YYEKEE (reference sequence). CDR3 region: CASGPPEGPYEQYF. CDR3 nucleotides: TGTGCCAGCGGCCCCCCAGAGGGTCCCTACGAGCAGTACTTC. Using reference TRBV5-5 and TRBJ2-7 for the parts outside the CDR3, the full variable domain is DAGVTQSPTHLIKTRGQQVTLRCSPISGHKSVSWYQQVLGQGPQFIFQYYEKEERGRGNFPDRFSARQFPNYSSELNVNALLLGDSALYLCASGPPEGPYEQYFGPGTRLTVT.

This clonotype was recorded a few times. The CDR3 DNA reads as TGTGCCAGCGAAAACCGAATCGGGACTAGCGTGTACAATGAGCAGTTCTTC. It codes for CASENRIGTSVYNEQFF. The chain recombines TRBV27 with TRBJ2-1; TRBD2 matches 10 bases. CDR1 is MNHEY, CDR2 SMNVEV, per germline (reference sequence). The V segment lost 8 bases and the J segment 4 bases; nucleotides outside the gene matches: 14. This CDR3 has 17 amino acids.

The chain links TRBV7-9 to TRBJ1-1; D is unclear. The V and J ends lost 5 bases and 0 bases respectively, with 13 bases between them. CDR1 SEHNR and CDR2 FQNEAQ come from the germline V gene (reference sequence). CDR3 length: 15 amino acids. CDR3 in DNA: TGTGCCAGCAGCCATAAAGGCGGTATGAACACTGAAGCTTTCTTT. Translation: CASSHKGGMNTEAFF.

To note about this clonotype: Just one base apart from a much larger clone, this may be a read error. This chain joins TRBV29-1 and TRBJ2-5, with D perhaps TRBD2 (5 bases). Trimming removed 3 bases at V and 11 bases at J, with 16 bases between. Germline values: CDR1 SQVTM, CDR2 ANQGSEA. The length of the CDR3 is 12 residues. CDR3 DNA: TGCAGCGTTGATCGGGGTGAGAATGAGCAGTACTTC. Translating gives CSVDRGENEQYF.

In this sample, this clonotype turned up many times. The chain joins TRBV4-2 to TRBJ2-7; the match to TRBD2 covers 8 bases. The CDR3 spans 16 residues. The germline V gene has CDR1 LGHNA and CDR2 YNFKEQ. J gave up 1 base and V 0 bases, and 5 bases lay outside the gene matches. The DNA for the CDR3 is TGTGCCAGCAGCCAAGATTGGGGCGGGGGGTCCTACGAGCAGTACTTC. Encoded protein: CASSQDWGGGSYEQYF.

The chain has TRBV9 and TRBJ2-3; D tentatively fits TRBD1 or TRBD2 (7 bases each). In germline, CDR1 is SGDLS, CDR2 YYNGEE. With 0 bases removed from V and 2 bases from J, the gap between germline ends came to 13 bases. This CDR3 comprises 16 residues. The CDR3 here is CASSVDQGGVTDTQYF. CDR3 DNA: TGTGCCAGCAGCGTAGATCAGGGGGGGGTCACAGATACGCAGTATTTT.

J is TRBJ2-7 and V is TRBV25-1; 10 nucleotides line up with TRBD1. Losses at the gene ends were 1 base for V and 3 bases for J; bases not matched to a gene: 3. CDR1 is MGHDK, CDR2 SYGVNS, per germline. This CDR3 spans 15 amino acids. CDR3 sequence (DNA): TGTGCCAGCAGTGAATGGAGGACAGGGGGCTACGAGCAGTACTTC. It encodes CASSEWRTGGYEQYF.

This clonotype has only a few counts. The chain links TRBV4-3 to TRBJ2-1; D remains unclear. In germline, CDR1 is LGHNA, CDR2 YSLEER. The V end lost 0 bases, the J end lost 9 bases, and 9 bases lay between the germline ends. This CDR3 contains 13 residues. The CDR3 DNA reads TGCGCCAGCAGCCAAGATTTTGACTTTGAGCAGTTCTTC. Translation: CASSQDFDFEQFF.

The chain carries TRBV15 and TRBJ2-3, with 9 bases lining up with TRBD2. The germline V gene has CDR1 LNHNV and CDR2 YYDKDF (reference sequence). CDR3 length equals 17 residues. The ends lost 0 bases at V and 0 bases at J; junction bases unmatched: 4. For the CDR3, the DNA is TGTGCCACCAGCAGAGATCCCCTAGCGGGAAGCACAGATACGCAGTATTTT. Protein product: CATSRDPLAGSTDTQYF.

This clonotype was counted many times. The rearrangement joins TRBV13 to TRBJ2-7, with TRBD2 matching 7 bases. CDR1 and CDR2 (germline): PRHDT, FYEKMQ (reference sequence). Unmatched junction bases numbered 19, after V lost 1 base and J lost 7 bases. This CDR3 comprises 18 residues. This CDR3 reads CASSLARVAREFLGEQYF. Written as DNA, the CDR3 is TGTGCCAGCAGCTTAGCCCGCGTCGCGCGGGAGTTCTTGGGGGAGCAGTACTTC.

This clonotype was seen at least ten times. The V call is TRBV20-1, the J call TRBJ2-4; tentatively, D is TRBD1 (6 bases). Germline CDR1 and CDR2: DFQATT and SNEGSKA (reference sequence). The CDR3 runs 12 residues. The V gene lost 6 bases and the J gene lost 6 bases, with 12 bases spanning the gap. The chain's CDR3 is CSAGTPTNIQYF. CDR3 coding DNA: TGCAGTGCCGGGACACCGACAAACATTCAGTACTTC.

This sequence joins TRBV20-1 and TRBJ2-7, with a tentative D call TRBD2 (7 bases). Germline CDR1 reads DFQATT; CDR2 reads SNEGSKA (reference sequence). With 6 bases removed from V and 2 bases from J, the gap between germline ends came to 14 bases. This CDR3 has 13 amino acids. CDR3: CSARGATTYEQYF. CDR3 sequence (DNA): TGCAGTGCCCGGGGGGCTACAACCTACGAGCAGTACTTC.

The V gene is TRBV5-1, the J gene TRBJ2-1, with 9 nucleotides matching TRBD1. The CDR3 covers 14 residues. Germline CDR1 and CDR2: SGHRS and YFSETQ. Trimming cost V 7 bases and J 12 bases; bases outside gene matches: 14. CDR3 nucleotide sequence: TGCGCCAGCGGCCACCGGGACAGGGCGCGTGGGCAGTTCTTC. Translating gives CASGHRDRARGQFF. The whole variable domain, remainder taken from reference TRBV5-1 and TRBJ2-1, is KAGVTQTPRYLIKTRGQQVTLSCSPISGHRSVSWYQQTPGQGLQFLFEYFSETQRNKGNFPGRFSGRQFSNSRSEMNVSTLELGDSALYLCASGHRDRARGQFFGPGTRLTVL.

This clonotype occurred a few times. The chain employs TRBV9 and TRBJ1-6, with a weak D call TRBD1 (5 bases). V shed 3 bases and J shed 9 bases, with 19 bases lying between them. Germline values: CDR1 SGDLS, CDR2 YYNGEE. The CDR3 runs to 16 residues. The CDR3 nucleotides are TGTGCCAGCAGCGCCTCTGGACACAGAGATTTTTCACCCCTCCACTTT. This translates into CASSASGHRDFSPLHF.

This clonotype was counted a few times. The chain joins TRBV9 to TRBJ2-3; 8 bases match TRBD2. Germline CDR1 reads SGDLS; CDR2 reads YYNGEE. The CDR3 sequence is 15 residues long. Trimming removed 3 bases from V and 1 base from J; junction bases left unmatched: 4. The CDR3 region has the DNA TGTGCCAGCAGCGAACTAGCGGTGGGCACAGATACGCAGTATTTT. This sequence encodes CASSELAVGTDTQYF. The full variable domain, completed using reference TRBV9 and TRBJ2-3, is DSGVTQTPKHLITATGQRVTLRCSPRSGDLSVYWYQQSLDQGLQFLIQYYNGEERAKGNILERFSAQQFPDLHSELNLSSLELGDSALYFCASSELAVGTDTQYFGPGTRLTVL.

J is TRBJ1-1 and V is TRBV2; TRBD1 agrees at 9 bases. Per the germline V gene, CDR1 is SNHLY and CDR2 is FYNNEI. CDR3 length equals 17 residues. J gave up 1 base and V 7 bases, and 13 bases lay outside the gene matches. This CDR3 is CASKITGGASPNTEAFF. DNA of the CDR3: TGTGCCAGCAAAATTACAGGGGGCGCTTCCCCGAACACTGAAGCTTTCTTT.

The J gene is TRBJ2-7, the V gene TRBV20-1; D might be TRBD1 (6 bases). CDR3 length: 15 residues. CDR1 DFQATT and CDR2 SNEGSKA come from the germline V gene (reference sequence). V was clipped by 1 base and J by 5 bases, with 18 bases between them. The CDR3 DNA reads TGCAGTGCTAGAGGACGGACAGCTAAGAGCGACGAGCAGTACTTC. Translated, it gives CSARGRTAKSDEQYF.